The clone carrying this T cell receptor (beta chain) was seen more than once but under ten times. The data originate from a study of patients and donors after allogeneic stem cell transplantation. In TCRdb, the RT-PCR reads were re-called with MiXCR into one record per CDR3 protein. The sample includes about a million distinct CDR3 sequences, 18% seen only once; the top ten take 5% to 6.5%. The CDR3 is 16 amino acids. V lost 7 bases and J lost 8; bases outside the gene matches: 13. Germline loops: CDR1 SGHRS, CDR2 YFSETQ. This clonotype originated in a human donor who was either an allogeneic HSCT recipient or a stem cell or donor lymphocyte infusion donor (not recorded which). It is not recorded whose cells these are; they may come from a transplant donor. The source material was blood, either unsorted or a sorted T cell fraction (not recorded which). The J gene is TRBJ2-1, the V gene TRBV5-1, with 12 bases matching TRBD1. The CDR3 DNA sequence: TGCGCCAGCCAGTTCCGGGACAGGGGGCTATCCGATGAGCAGTTCTTC. Amino acid sequence: CASQFRDRGLSDEQFF.